The present TCR beta chain was sequenced within a study of cytomegalovirus exposure and HLA in healthy donors. Points from the study as a whole: Most TCR sequences were uncommon, yet certain public TCRs appeared in many donors. There were 160 or so TCR beta chains listed as cytomegalovirus-associated.

After removal of 4 bases from V and 2 bases from J, the junction contained 7 bases not matched to a gene. Germline lookup yields CDR1 SGHRS and CDR2 YFSETQ. This CDR3 is built from 16 residues. Concerning this clone itself: The antigen is not known.

Assay: immunoSEQ multiplex PCR; the TCRdb copy retains only in-frame clones and omits some. The sample yields about 160,000 clones, over 85% seen once. The chain links TRBV5-1 to TRBJ1-3; TRBD1 matches at 9 bases. The TCR was taken from a man aged 18 to 29 in good health and CMV-seropositive. Source material: PBMCs. The DNA of the CDR3 is TGCGCCAGCAGCCTGGGGACAGGGAAGACTGGAAACACCATATATTTT. Translating it yields CASSLGTGKTGNTIYF.